This T cell receptor beta chain was obtained from a study of blood T cell repertoires in COVID-19. The wider study: The origin of the acute and convalescent COVID-19 samples was the United States, Italy and Spain.

The CDR3 contains 17 residues. CDR1 is LNHDA, CDR2 SQIVND, per germline (reference sequence). The V segment lost 2 bases and the J segment 1 base; nucleotides outside the gene matches: 7. Data came from immunoSEQ multiplex PCR; TCRdb stores just in-frame clones and leaves some out. The sample includes more than 110,000 clones, under 85% of them seen just once. Sequencing used PBMCs or T cells enriched from blood (not recorded which). This chain uses TRBV19 with TRBJ2-4, with 8 bases identical to TRBD1. The TCR sequence derives from a young woman who had been exposed to COVID-19. The chain's CDR3 is CASSIFTGGSAKNIQYF. Here the CDR3 DNA reads TGTGCCAGTAGTATATTCACAGGGGGTTCGGCCAAAAACATTCAGTACTTC.